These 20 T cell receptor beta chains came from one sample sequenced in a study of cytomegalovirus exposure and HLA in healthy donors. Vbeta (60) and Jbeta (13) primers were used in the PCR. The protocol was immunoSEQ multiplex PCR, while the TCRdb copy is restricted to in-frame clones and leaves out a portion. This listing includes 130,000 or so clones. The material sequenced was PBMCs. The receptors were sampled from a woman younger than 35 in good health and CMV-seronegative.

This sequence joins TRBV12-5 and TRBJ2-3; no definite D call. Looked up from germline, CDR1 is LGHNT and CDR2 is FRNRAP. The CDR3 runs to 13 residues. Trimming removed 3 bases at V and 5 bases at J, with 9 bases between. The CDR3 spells CASGLTEKDTQYF. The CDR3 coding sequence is TGTGCTAGTGGTTTAACGGAGAAAGATACGCAGTATTTT.

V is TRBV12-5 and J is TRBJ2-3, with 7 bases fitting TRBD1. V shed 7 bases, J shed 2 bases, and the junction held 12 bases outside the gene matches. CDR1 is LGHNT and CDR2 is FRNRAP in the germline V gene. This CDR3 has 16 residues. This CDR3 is CASAPPWDRLTDTQYF. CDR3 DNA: TGTGCTAGTGCCCCACCCTGGGACAGACTCACAGATACGCAGTATTTT.

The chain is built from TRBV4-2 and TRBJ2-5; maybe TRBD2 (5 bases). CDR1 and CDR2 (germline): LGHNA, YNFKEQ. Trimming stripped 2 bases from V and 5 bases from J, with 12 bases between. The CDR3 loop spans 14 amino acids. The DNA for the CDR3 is TGTGCCAGCAGCCAATCAGAGGGAATGGAGACCCAGTACTTC. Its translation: CASSQSEGMETQYF.

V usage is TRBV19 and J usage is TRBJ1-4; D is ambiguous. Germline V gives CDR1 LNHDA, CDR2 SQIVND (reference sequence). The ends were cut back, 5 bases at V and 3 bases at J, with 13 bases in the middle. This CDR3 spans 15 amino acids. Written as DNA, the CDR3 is TGTGCCAGTAGTTCGTTTCAGAGGGCTAATGAAAAACTGTTTTTT. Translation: CASSSFQRANEKLFF.

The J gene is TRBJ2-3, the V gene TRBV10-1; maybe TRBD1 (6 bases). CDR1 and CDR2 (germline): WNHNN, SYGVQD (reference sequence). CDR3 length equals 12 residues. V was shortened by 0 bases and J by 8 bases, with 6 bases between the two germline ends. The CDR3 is CASSESGGTQYF. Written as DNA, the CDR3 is TGCGCCAGCAGTGAGTCAGGGGGTACGCAGTATTTT.

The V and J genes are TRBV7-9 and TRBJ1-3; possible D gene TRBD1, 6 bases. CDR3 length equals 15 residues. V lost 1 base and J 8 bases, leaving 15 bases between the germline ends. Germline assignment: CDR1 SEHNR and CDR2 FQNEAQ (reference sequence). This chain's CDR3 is CASSLVAGAMDTIYF. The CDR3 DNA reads TGTGCCAGCAGCTTAGTTGCGGGGGCTATGGACACCATATATTTT.

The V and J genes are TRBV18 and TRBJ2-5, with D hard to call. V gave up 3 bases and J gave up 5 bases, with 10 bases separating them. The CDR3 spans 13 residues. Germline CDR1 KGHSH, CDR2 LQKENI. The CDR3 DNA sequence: TGTGCCAGCTCACCCCAGACGCGGGAGACCCAGTACTTC. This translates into CASSPQTRETQYF. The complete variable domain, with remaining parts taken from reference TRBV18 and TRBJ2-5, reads NAGVMQNPRHLVRRRGQEARLRCSPMKGHSHVYWYRQLPEEGLKFMVYLQKENIIDESGMPKERFSAEFPKEGPSILRIQQVVRGDSAAYFCASSPQTRETQYFGPGTRLLVL.

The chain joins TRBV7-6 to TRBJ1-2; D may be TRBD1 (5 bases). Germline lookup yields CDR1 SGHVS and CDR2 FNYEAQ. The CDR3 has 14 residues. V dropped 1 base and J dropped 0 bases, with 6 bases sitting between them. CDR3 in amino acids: CASSLGQTNYGYTF. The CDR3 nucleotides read TGTGCCAGCAGCTTAGGACAGACTAACTATGGCTACACCTTC.

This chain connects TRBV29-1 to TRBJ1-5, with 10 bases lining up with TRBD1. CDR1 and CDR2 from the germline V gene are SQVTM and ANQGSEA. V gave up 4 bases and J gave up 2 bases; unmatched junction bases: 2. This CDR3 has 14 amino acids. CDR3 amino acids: CSVGDRGGNQPQHF. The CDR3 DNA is TGCAGCGTTGGGGACAGGGGAGGCAATCAGCCCCAGCATTTT.

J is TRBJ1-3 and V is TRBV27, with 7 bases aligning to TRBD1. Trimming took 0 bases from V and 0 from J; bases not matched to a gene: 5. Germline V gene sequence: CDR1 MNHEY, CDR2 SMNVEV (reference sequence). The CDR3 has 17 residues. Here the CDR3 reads CASSLSGQRASGNTIYF. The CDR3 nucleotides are TGTGCCAGCAGTTTATCGGGACAGCGGGCCTCTGGAAACACCATATATTTT.

CDR3 nucleotide sequence: TGTGCCAGCAGCTCTAGACAGAGCACAGATACGCAGTATTTT. It translates to CASSSRQSTDTQYF. This chain connects TRBV7-9 to TRBJ2-3, with D possibly matching TRBD1 (5 bases). V shed 4 bases and J shed 0 bases, with 8 bases lying between them. The germline CDR1 and CDR2 sequences are SEHNR and FQNEAQ (reference sequence). The CDR3 extends over 14 amino acids.

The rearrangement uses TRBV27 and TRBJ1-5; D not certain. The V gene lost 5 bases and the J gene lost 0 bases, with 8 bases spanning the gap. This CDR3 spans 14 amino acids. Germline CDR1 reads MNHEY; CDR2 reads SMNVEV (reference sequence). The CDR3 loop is CASSMTLSNQPQHF. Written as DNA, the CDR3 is TGTGCCAGCAGTATGACACTTAGCAATCAGCCCCAGCATTTT.

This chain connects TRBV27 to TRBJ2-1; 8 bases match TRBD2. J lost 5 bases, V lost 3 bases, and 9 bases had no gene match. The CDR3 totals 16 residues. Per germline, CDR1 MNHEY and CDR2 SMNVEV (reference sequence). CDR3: CASSFVGGRPHNEQFF. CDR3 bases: TGTGCCAGCAGTTTCGTCGGCGGGAGGCCACACAATGAGCAGTTCTTC.

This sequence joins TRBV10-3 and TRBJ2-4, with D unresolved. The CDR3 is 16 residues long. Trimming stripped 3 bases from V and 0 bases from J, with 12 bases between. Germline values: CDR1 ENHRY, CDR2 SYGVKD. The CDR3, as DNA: TGTGCCATCAGTGACCCTAGGTCCTTAGCCAAAAACATTCAGTACTTC. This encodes CAISDPRSLAKNIQYF.

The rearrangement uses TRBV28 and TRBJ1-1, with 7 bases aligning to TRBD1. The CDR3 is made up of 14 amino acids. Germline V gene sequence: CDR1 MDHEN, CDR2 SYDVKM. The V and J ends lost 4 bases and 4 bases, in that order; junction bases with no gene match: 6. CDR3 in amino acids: CASSSGGSGTEAFF. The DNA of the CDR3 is TGTGCCAGCAGTTCAGGGGGGAGCGGCACTGAAGCTTTCTTT.

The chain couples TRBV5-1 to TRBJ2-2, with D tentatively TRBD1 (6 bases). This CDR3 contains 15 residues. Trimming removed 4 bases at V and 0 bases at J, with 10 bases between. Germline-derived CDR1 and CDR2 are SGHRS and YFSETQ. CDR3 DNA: TGCGCCAGCAGCCCGGGGACAACGAACACCGGGGAGCTGTTTTTT. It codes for CASSPGTTNTGELFF.

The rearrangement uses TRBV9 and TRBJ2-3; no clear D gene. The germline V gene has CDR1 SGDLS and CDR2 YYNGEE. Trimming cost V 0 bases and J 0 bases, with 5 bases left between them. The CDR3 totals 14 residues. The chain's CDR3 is CASSVVTSTDTQYF. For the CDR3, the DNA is TGTGCCAGCAGCGTAGTTACTAGCACAGATACGCAGTATTTT.

CDR3 protein: CASSPGGNEQFF. In DNA form, the CDR3 reads TGTGCCAGCAGCCCCGGGGGGAATGAGCAGTTCTTC. The gene calls are TRBV5-6 and TRBJ2-1; 7 nucleotides agree with TRBD2. Germline CDR1 is SGHDT and CDR2 is YYEEEE. CDR3 length: 12 residues. Trimming took 4 bases from V and 7 from J; bases not matched to a gene: 2.

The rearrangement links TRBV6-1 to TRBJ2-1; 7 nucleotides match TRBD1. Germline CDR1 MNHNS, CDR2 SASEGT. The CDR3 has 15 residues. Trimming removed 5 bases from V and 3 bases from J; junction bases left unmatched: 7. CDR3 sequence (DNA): TGTGCCAGCAGTTCAGGACAGGCTCACTACAATGAGCAGTTCTTC. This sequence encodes CASSSGQAHYNEQFF.

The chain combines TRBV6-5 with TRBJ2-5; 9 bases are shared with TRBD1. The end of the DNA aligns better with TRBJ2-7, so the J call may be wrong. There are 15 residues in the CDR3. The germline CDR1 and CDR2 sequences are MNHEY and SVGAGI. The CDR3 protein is CASSTDGTGLDEQYF. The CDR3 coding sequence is TGTGCCAGCAGTACGGACGGGACAGGGCTCGACGAGCAGTACTTC.